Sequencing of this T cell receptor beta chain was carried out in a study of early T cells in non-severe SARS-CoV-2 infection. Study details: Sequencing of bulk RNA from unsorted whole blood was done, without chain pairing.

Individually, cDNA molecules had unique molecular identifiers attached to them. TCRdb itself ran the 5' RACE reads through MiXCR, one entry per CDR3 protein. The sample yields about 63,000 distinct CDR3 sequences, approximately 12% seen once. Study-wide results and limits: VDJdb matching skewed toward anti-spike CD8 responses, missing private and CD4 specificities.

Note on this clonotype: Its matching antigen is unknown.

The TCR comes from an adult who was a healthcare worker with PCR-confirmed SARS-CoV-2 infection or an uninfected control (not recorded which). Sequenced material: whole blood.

This CDR3 reads CASSVEPVETQYF. CDR3 bases: TGTGCCAGCAGCGTAGAACCTGTGGAGACCCAGTACTTC. This rearrangement joins TRBV9 to TRBJ2-5; unclear D gene. The germline V gene encodes CDR1 SGDLS and CDR2 YYNGEE. V lost 0 bases and J 5 bases, leaving 8 bases between the germline ends. This CDR3 has 13 residues.